This T cell receptor beta chain was profiled in a study of blood T cell repertoires in COVID-19. Across the study: The origin of the acute and convalescent COVID-19 samples was the United States, Italy and Spain.

Those designated as exposed participants met a COVID-19 case within 2 weeks before study entry. Assay: immunoSEQ multiplex PCR; the TCRdb copy retains only in-frame clones and omits some. The sample lists 120,000 to 150,000 clones, about nine tenths occurring once. V shed 4 bases and J shed 0 bases, with 5 bases lying between them. Germline V gene data show CDR1 as WNHNN and CDR2 as SYGVQD (reference sequence). The CDR3 extends over 13 amino acids. The specimen was PBMCs or T cells enriched from blood (not recorded which). This sequence originates from a woman between 40 and 50 years old who had been exposed to COVID-19. This sequence joins TRBV10-1 and TRBJ2-3; D uncertain. The CDR3 bases are TGCGCCAGCAGTGCTGTAAGCACAGATACGCAGTATTTT. The encoded protein is CASSAVSTDTQYF.